Shown below are 12 T cell receptor beta chains from a single sample sequenced in a study of T cell responses to AZD1222 COVID-19 vaccine. TCRdb's table, derived via immunoSEQ multiplex PCR, lists solely in-frame clones and lacks some. The sample includes about 69,000 clones, approximately 82% of them seen just once. The material sequenced was peripheral blood, taken 28 days after the second AZD1222 dose. All receptors come from an adult who received the AZD1222 COVID-19 vaccine.

The chain carries TRBV7-8 and TRBJ2-2; 7 positions agree with TRBD2. The germline gives CDR1 SGHVS, CDR2 FQNEAQ. The junction had 9 bases not matched to a gene; V was cut back by 1 base and J by 4 bases. The CDR3 is 17 amino acids. The CDR3 coding sequence is TGTGCCAGCAGCTTAGTGGCAGGGAGGGGAAGCACCGGGGAGCTGTTTTTT. This gives the protein CASSLVAGRGSTGELFF.

This chain uses TRBV7-3 with TRBJ2-6; tentative D call: TRBD1 (6 bases). The CDR3 is made up of 16 amino acids. Germline V gives CDR1 SGHTA, CDR2 FQGTGA. Trimming left V 5 bases short and J 0 bases short, with 11 bases between. The CDR3 coding sequence is TGTGCCAGCAGCCGGGACACGAGCTCTGGGGCCAACGTCCTGACTTTC. It codes for CASSRDTSSGANVLTF.

The chain recombines TRBV18 with TRBJ1-2; 7 positions agree with TRBD1. The CDR3 covers 15 residues. Looked up from germline, CDR1 is KGHSH and CDR2 is LQKENI. With V trimmed by 4 bases and J by 5 bases, 10 bases remained unmatched. CDR3 residues: CASSQGQLTPYGYTF. In DNA form, the CDR3 reads TGTGCCAGCTCACAGGGACAGCTTACCCCTTATGGCTACACCTTC.

The rearrangement uses TRBV24-1 and TRBJ2-2; 9 nucleotides line up with TRBD1. Germline values: CDR1 KGHDR, CDR2 SFDVKD. V shed 4 bases, J shed 5 bases, and the junction held 4 bases outside the gene matches. The CDR3 spans 15 residues. CDR3 sequence (DNA): TGTGCCACCAGTGACAACAGGGGGCGAACCGGGGAGCTGTTTTTT. Translation: CATSDNRGRTGELFF.

This clone was seen more than once but under ten times. The chain links TRBV5-5 to TRBJ1-1; unclear D gene. Trimming removed 3 bases from V and 6 bases from J, with 12 bases in between. Germline values: CDR1 SGHKS, CDR2 YYEKEE (reference sequence). This CDR3 comprises 13 residues. In nucleotides, the CDR3 is TGTGCCAGCAGCTCCCTCGTGGAGCCTGAAGCTTTCTTT. Translating gives CASSSLVEPEAFF.

The chain uses TRBV18 and TRBJ1-2; 7 nucleotides line up with TRBD1. V was pared by 6 bases and J by 6 bases, with 13 bases of the junction left unmatched. CDR1 and CDR2 (germline): KGHSH, LQKENI. This CDR3 contains 15 residues. The CDR3 loop reads CASSQQRGPDDGYTF. DNA of the CDR3: TGTGCCAGCTCCCAACAGAGGGGGCCGGACGATGGCTACACCTTC. Based on the CDR3 plus reference TRBV18 and TRBJ1-2, the full variable domain is NAGVMQNPRHLVRRRGQEARLRCSPMKGHSHVYWYRQLPEEGLKFMVYLQKENIIDESGMPKERFSAEFPKEGPSILRIQQVVRGDSAAYFCASSQQRGPDDGYTFGSGTRLTVV.

The V and J genes are TRBV6-1 and TRBJ1-3, with a weak D call TRBD1 (5 bases). The germline V gene encodes CDR1 MNHNS and CDR2 SASEGT. This CDR3 spans 14 amino acids. Trimming took off 1 base at V and 4 bases at J, with 8 bases between the two ends. CDR3 sequence: CASSEEGRGNTIYF. CDR3 nucleotides: TGTGCCAGCAGTGAAGAGGGGAGGGGAAACACCATATATTTT.

The rearrangement links TRBV11-2 to TRBJ2-7; tentatively, D is TRBD1 (5 bases). Germline values: CDR1 SGHAT, CDR2 FQNNGV. The V gene lost 4 bases and the J gene lost 7 bases, with 14 bases spanning the gap. This CDR3 contains 13 residues. The CDR3 region is CASSYRPLGEQYF. In DNA form, the CDR3 reads TGTGCCAGCAGCTACAGGCCCCTTGGGGAGCAGTACTTC. Full variable domain (rest looked up from reference TRBV11-2 and TRBJ2-7): EAGVAQSPRYKIIEKRQSVAFWCNPISGHATLYWYQQILGQGPKLLIQFQNNGVVDDSQLPKDRFSAERLKGVDSTLKIQPAKLEDSAVYLCASSYRPLGEQYFGPGTRLTVT.

This clone was counted only a few times. The J gene is TRBJ1-3, the V gene TRBV9; D is ambiguous. Per the germline V gene, CDR1 is SGDLS and CDR2 is YYNGEE. This CDR3 is built from 13 residues. Between the trimmed V and J ends, which lost 5 bases and 4 bases, there was a span of 10 bases. The CDR3 coding sequence is TGTGCCAGCAGTCCGGACGACGGAAACACCATATATTTT. This translates into CASSPDDGNTIYF.

This clone was seen many times. The rearrangement joins TRBV10-3 to TRBJ2-1; TRBD2 is a possible D gene (6 bases). This CDR3 comprises 16 residues. CDR1 is ENHRY and CDR2 is SYGVKD in the germline V gene. V gave up 10 bases and J gave up 4 bases, with 23 bases separating them. CDR3 sequence: CATMPPGTPKYNEQFF. The CDR3 DNA follows: TGTGCCACCATGCCCCCCGGGACTCCTAAATACAATGAGCAGTTCTTC.

The CDR3 DNA reads TGTGCCAGTAGCTACGATCCACGTGTAGATGGCTACACCTTC. Protein product: CASSYDPRVDGYTF. This chain uses TRBV19 with TRBJ1-2; D gene ambiguous. This CDR3 is 14 amino acids long. CDR1 is LNHDA, CDR2 SQIVND, per germline (reference sequence). V lost 6 bases and J lost 6, with 17 bases in between.

The chain couples TRBV10-1 to TRBJ2-7; D is possibly TRBD1 (5 bases). V gave up 6 bases and J gave up 2 bases, with 14 bases separating them. Germline V gene data show CDR1 as WNHNN and CDR2 as SYGVQD (reference sequence). The CDR3 extends over 14 amino acids. The CDR3 region has the DNA TGCGCCAGCAGCATAGGACACGGCCCCTACGAGCAGTACTTC. This gives the protein CASSIGHGPYEQYF.